Given below is one T cell receptor beta chain in context. What it binds is unknown. Produced via immunoSEQ multiplex PCR; TCRdb's table is partial and in-frame only. The table has about 10,000 clones, 75% to 80% seen once; the top ten hold 4% to 5.5%. This CDR3 comprises 17 residues. V gave up 0 bases and J gave up 1 base; unmatched junction bases: 4. From germline, CDR1 is LNHNV and CDR2 YYDKDF (reference sequence). Each case's diagnosis was confirmed by two pathologists on H&E. Premalignant or tumor cells were enriched by macro-dissection after pathologic assessment. These data belong to a study of immune evolution from preneoplasia to lung adenocarcinoma. Whole-study context: HLA loss of heterozygosity: about 7% AIS, about 15% MIA, about 32% ADC, none AAH. Notes on the study in general: Top clone share appeared to fall from AAH through AIS, MIA, adenocarcinoma.

The receptor was isolated from a person aged 70 to 85 with lung adenocarcinoma. Input material: FFPE minimally invasive lung adenocarcinoma tissue. The V gene is TRBV15, the J gene TRBJ2-2; 8 bases align to TRBD2. The CDR3 here is CATSRDGLAVNTGELFF. The CDR3 DNA sequence: TGTGCCACCAGCAGAGATGGACTAGCCGTGAACACCGGGGAGCTGTTTTTT.